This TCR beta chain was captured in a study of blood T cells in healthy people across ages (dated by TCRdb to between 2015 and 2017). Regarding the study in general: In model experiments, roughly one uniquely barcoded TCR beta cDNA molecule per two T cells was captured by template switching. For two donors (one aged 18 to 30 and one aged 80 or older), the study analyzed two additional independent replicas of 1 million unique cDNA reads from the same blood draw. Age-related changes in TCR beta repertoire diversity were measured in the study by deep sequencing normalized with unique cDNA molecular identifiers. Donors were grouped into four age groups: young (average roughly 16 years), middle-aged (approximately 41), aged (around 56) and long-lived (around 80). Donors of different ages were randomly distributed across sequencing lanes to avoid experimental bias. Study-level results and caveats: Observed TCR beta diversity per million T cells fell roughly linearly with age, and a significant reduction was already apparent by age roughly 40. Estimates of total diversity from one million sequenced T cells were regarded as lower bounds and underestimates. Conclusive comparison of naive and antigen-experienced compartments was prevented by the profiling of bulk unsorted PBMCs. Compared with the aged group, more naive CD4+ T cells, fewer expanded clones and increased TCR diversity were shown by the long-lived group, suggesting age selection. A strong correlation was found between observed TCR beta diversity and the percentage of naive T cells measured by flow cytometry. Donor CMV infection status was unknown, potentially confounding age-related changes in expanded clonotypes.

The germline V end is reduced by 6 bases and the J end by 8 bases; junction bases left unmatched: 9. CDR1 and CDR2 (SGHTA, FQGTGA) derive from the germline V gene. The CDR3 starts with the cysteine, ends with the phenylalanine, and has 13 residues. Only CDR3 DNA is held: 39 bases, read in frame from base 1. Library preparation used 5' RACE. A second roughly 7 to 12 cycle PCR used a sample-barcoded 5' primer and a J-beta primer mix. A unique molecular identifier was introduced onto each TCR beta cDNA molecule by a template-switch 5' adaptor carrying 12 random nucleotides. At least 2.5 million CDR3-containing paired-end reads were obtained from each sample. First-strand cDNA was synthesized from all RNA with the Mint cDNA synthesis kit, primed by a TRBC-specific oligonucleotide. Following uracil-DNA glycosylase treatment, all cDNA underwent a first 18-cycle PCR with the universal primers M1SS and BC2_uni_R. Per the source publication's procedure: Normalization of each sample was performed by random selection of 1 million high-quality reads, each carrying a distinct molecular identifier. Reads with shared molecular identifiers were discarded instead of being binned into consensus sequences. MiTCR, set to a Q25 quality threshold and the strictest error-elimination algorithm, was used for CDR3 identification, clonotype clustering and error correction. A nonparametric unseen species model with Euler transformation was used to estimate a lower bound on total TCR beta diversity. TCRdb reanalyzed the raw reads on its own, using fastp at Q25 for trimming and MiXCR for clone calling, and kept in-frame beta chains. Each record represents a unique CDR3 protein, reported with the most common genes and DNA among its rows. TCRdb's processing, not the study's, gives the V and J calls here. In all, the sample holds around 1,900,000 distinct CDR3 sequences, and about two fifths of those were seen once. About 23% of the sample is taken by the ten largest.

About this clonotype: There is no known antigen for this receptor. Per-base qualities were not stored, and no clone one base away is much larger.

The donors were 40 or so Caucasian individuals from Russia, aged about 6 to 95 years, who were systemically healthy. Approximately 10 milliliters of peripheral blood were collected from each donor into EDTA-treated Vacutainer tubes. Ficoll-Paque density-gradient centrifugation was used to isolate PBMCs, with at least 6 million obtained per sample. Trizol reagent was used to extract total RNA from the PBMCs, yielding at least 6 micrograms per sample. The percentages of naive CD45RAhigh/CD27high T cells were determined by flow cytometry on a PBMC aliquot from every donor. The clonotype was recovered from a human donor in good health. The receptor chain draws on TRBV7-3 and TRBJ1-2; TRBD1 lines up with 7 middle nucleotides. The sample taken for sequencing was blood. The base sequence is TGTGCCAGCAGTCTTAACAGGGGCGGGGGCTACACCTTC. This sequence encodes CASSLNRGGGYTF.